This TCR beta chain emerged from a study of T-cell reconstitution after alpha-beta-depleted transplantation in children. V dropped 10 bases and J dropped 6 bases, with 9 bases sitting between them. The CDR3 runs 10 residues. Germline CDR1 MNHNS, CDR2 SASEGT. Unique molecular identifiers were used in preparing the TCRbeta library. A single record per CDR3 protein comes from TCRdb applying MiXCR to the PCR reads. The data hold about 240,000 distinct CDR3 sequences, with around 12% observed a single time. This clonotype was seen many times. Sequencing was performed on PBMCs from the stem cell graft donor, taken from the stem cell graft. The V and J genes are TRBV6-1 and TRBJ1-1; D is undetermined. This clonotype originated in a human donor who donated a stem cell graft to a child with acute lymphoblastic leukemia. The CDR3 bases are TGTGCCACCGCCCCCCCTGAAGCTTTCTTT. It is translated as CATAPPEAFF.